The clone carrying this T cell receptor (beta chain) was picked up a small number of times. The target antigen is unknown. The sample is drawn from a study of beta chain features in type 1 diabetes. Overall study findings and caveats: VDJ junctions from patients with type 1 diabetes contained fewer insertions and more deletions. Among patients with Type 1 diabetes, TCRB CDR3s were moderately but significantly shorter in every one of the four CD4+ subsets.

Reverse transcription of all isolated RNA meant that expressed TCRB transcripts were sequenced. Each sample of naive, central memory or regulatory T cells had, on average, approximately 3.5 million reads. Using immunoSEQ multiplex PCR, the repertoire was profiled, and TCRdb retains in-frame clones only, with some absent. The data show about 640,000 clones, 9.5% to 15% seen once. CDR3 length: 10 residues. Germline-derived CDR1 and CDR2 are DFQATT and SNEGSKA (reference sequence). Trimming took off 5 bases at V and 8 bases at J, with 9 bases between the two ends. Source material: naive CD4+ T cells from blood. The sequence came from a man aged 30-40 years with type 1 diabetes. The chain carries TRBV20-1 and TRBJ1-2; D not resolved. CDR3 sequence reads: CSARARGYTF. DNA for the CDR3: TGCAGTGCTCGAGCGAGGGGCTACACCTTC.